This TCR beta chain was sequenced during a study of blood T cell repertoires in COVID-19. Study-wide context: Acute and convalescent COVID-19 samples came from the United States, Italy and Spain. T cells, B-cell-depleted T cells, or PBMCs provided the cDNA or gDNA that served as material.

In the authors' workflow: Using reference gene primer amplification, nucleated cell counts were estimated. Measured with immunoSEQ multiplex PCR; TCRdb has only the in-frame clones, and not every one. That table supplies the V and J calls and clone size; D and trimming were determined from the DNA. The sample lists 150,000 or so clones; around 80% were seen once. The CDR3 covers 13 residues. CDR1 SNHLY and CDR2 FYNNEI come from the germline V gene. V lost 5 bases and J 4 bases, leaving 9 bases between the germline ends. The sequence came from a human donor in a cohort sampled during active COVID-19. J is TRBJ1-5 and V is TRBV2, with D possibly matching TRBD1 (5 bases). Specimen: peripheral blood. The CDR3: CASSTEGNQPQHF. The CDR3, as DNA: TGTGCCAGCAGTACGGAGGGGAATCAGCCCCAGCATTTT.